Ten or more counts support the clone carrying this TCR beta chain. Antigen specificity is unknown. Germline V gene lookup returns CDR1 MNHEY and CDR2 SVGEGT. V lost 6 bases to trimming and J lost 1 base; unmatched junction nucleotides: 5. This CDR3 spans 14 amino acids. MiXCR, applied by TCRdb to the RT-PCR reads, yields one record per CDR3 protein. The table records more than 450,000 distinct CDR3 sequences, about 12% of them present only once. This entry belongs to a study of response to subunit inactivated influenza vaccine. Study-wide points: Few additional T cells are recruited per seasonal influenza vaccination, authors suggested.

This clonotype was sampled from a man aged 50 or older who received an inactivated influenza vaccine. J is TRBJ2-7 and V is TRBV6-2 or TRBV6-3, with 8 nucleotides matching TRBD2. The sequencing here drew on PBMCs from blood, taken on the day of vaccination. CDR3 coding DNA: TGTGCCAGCAGCGGGACTAGTGGATCCTACGAGCAGTACTTC. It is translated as CASSGTSGSYEQYF.